This T cell receptor beta chain was recovered during a study of cytomegalovirus exposure and HLA in healthy donors. PCR amplification relied on 60 Vbeta primers (plus 13 Jbeta primers). The protocol was immunoSEQ multiplex PCR, while the TCRdb copy is restricted to in-frame clones and leaves out a portion. The sample consists of tens of thousands of clones, roughly 69% of them appearing once. This sequence originates from a woman aged 25 to 45 in good health and CMV-seronegative. The sample was PBMCs.

This CDR3 reads CASSRQENYGYTF. In DNA form, the CDR3 reads TGTGCCAGCAGTCGACAGGAAAACTATGGCTACACCTTC. This sequence joins TRBV27 and TRBJ1-2; TRBD1 might be the D (6 bases). The V end lost 5 bases, the J end lost 2 bases, and 9 bases lay between the germline ends. The length of the CDR3 is 13 residues. The germline V gene has CDR1 MNHEY and CDR2 SMNVEV (reference sequence).